This entry concerns a single T cell receptor beta chain. The data were obtained in a study of cytomegalovirus exposure and HLA in healthy donors. Germline V gives CDR1 MDHEN, CDR2 SYDVKM. This CDR3 has 14 residues. A multiplex PCR was run with 60 Vbeta primers and 13 Jbeta primers. The protocol was immunoSEQ multiplex PCR, while the TCRdb copy is restricted to in-frame clones and leaves out a portion. The sample records some 190,000 clones, roughly 90% being singletons. This chain joins TRBV28 and TRBJ2-5, with 8 bases matching TRBD2. The last part of the DNA fits TRBJ2-7 better; the J call may be wrong. The receptor comes from a woman under 40 in good health and CMV-seronegative. Sequencing input: PBMCs. CDR3 nucleotide sequence: TGTGCCAGCAGCCCCCCGGGACTAGTTTCCGAGCAGTACTTC. Its translation: CASSPPGLVSEQYF.